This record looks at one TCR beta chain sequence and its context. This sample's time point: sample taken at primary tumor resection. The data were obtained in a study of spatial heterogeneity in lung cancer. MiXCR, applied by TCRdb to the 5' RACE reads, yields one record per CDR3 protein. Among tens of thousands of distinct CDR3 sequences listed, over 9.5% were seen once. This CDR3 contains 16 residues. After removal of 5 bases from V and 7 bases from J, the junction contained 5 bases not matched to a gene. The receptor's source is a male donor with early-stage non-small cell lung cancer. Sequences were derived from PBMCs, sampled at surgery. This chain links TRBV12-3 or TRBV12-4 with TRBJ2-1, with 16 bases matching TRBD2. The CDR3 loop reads CASSTGLAGGRNEQFF. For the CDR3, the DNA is TGTGCCAGCAGTACGGGACTAGCGGGGGGGCGGAATGAGCAGTTCTTC.